The sequence of this T cell receptor beta chain was determined in a study of CD8 T cells in Susac syndrome. Study-level points and caveats: Regarding the TCR sequencing and HLA analysis, the study admitted that a relatively small number of individuals were involved. The CD4+ T cell repertoire of patients with Susac syndrome showed no detectable clonal expansion.

Concerning this clonotype itself: The antigen is not known.

A quantity of about 0.45 to 1 ug RNA underwent reverse transcription using random hexamers. Across 54 Vbeta and 13 Jbeta, immunoSEQ multiplex PCR amplified TCR beta CDR3. One entry per CDR3 protein, called by TCRdb with MiXCR from the immunoSEQ multiplex PCR reads. The sample has approximately 180,000 distinct CDR3 sequences; about 91% are singletons. Sequencing of TCR beta drew on CD8+ and CD4+ T cells from blood. The CDR3 has 14 residues. Trimming cost V 1 base and J 4 bases, with 10 bases left between them. Germline CDR1 and CDR2: GTSNPN and SVGIG (reference sequence). The sample taken for sequencing was CD4+ T cells from PBMCs. J is TRBJ1-4 and V is TRBV30; D is ambiguous. This receptor was identified in a human donor with Susac syndrome. In DNA, the CDR3 is TGTGCCTGGAGTGGGAGGACGGTTAATGAAAAACTGTTTTTT. The encoded protein is CAWSGRTVNEKLFF.